This is a list of T cell receptor beta chains from one sample in a study of T-cell memory formation after mild COVID-19. TCRdb re-derived calls from the 5' RACE reads in MiXCR, one entry per CDR3 protein. The sample holds around 250,000 distinct CDR3 sequences, roughly 10% seen once. Material: PBMCs or a T cell subset sorted from them (not recorded which). These TCRs come from a man between 18 and 35 years old who had mild COVID-19 (a few samples of this study predate the infection). Cell type and time point are not known. Both conserved end residues are part of each CDR3. Each record gives: clone size, V gene, J gene, CDR3 length, D gene, CDR3 DNA, CDR3 protein. D genes are given only for firm matches. Clone size is not always given. Where it is, it says once, few, many or a class for expanded clones.

>.|TRBV9|TRBJ1-4|16|TRBD1
TGTGCCAGCAGCCTCGGGACAGCAGCAACTAATGAAAAACTGTTTTTT
CASSLGTAATNEKLFF
>.|TRBV12-3/TRBV12-4|TRBJ2-2|15|TRBD2
TGTGCCAGCAGTTTAGTTCCTAGCGGGGCCGGGGAGCTGTTTTTT
CASSLVPSGAGELFF
>.|TRBV6-2/TRBV6-3|TRBJ2-3|16|TRBD1
TGTGCCAGCAGTGACCGACAGGGGCCTTTCACAGATACGCAGTATTTT
CASSDRQGPFTDTQYF
>few|TRBV10-3|TRBJ2-5|14|TRBD1
TGTGCCATCAGTGAGGGACAGGGTCGGGAGACCCAGTACTTC
CAISEGQGRETQYF
>few|TRBV30|TRBJ1-2|14|.
TGTGCCTGGAGTCCCGGGGGTTGGAACTATGGCTACACCTTC
CAWSPGGWNYGYTF
>.|TRBV6-5|TRBJ1-2|14|.
TGTGCCAGCAGTTACTCCGTCAGGACGGTAGGCTACACCTTC
CASSYSVRTVGYTF
>few|TRBV2|TRBJ2-7|18|.
TGTGCCAGCAGTGAACCCAACGGCACGTACGATAGCTCCTACGAGCAGTACTTC
CASSEPNGTYDSSYEQYF
>.|TRBV4-3|TRBJ2-3|15|TRBD1
TGCGCCAGCAGCCAGCCCGGGACAGACACCGATACGCAGTATTTT
CASSQPGTDTDTQYF
>.|TRBV21-1|TRBJ2-7|14|.
TGTGCCAGCAGCCCCGCACCGCGACGGTACGAGCAGTACTTC
CASSPAPRRYEQYF
>few|TRBV12-3/TRBV12-4|TRBJ1-1|13|.
TGTGCCAGCAGTTTCGGGGGCAGCACTGAAGCTTTCTTT
CASSFGGSTEAFF
>.|TRBV30|TRBJ2-1|16|.
TGTGCCTGGAGTGCATTGGACAGCCTCCAGAGGTATGAGCAGTTCTTC
CAWSALDSLQRYEQFF
>.|TRBV6-5|TRBJ2-1|15|TRBD1
TGTGCCAGCAGGCATCGACAGGGGTCCTTTAATGAGCAGTTCTTC
CASRHRQGSFNEQFF
>few|TRBV4-1|TRBJ1-1|14|.
TGCGCCAGCAGCCCCATTGGGGTGAACACTGAAGCTTTCTTT
CASSPIGVNTEAFF
>few|TRBV30|TRBJ1-1|13|TRBD1
TGTGCCTGGAGTACCACAGGGGGCCGTGAAGCTTTCTTT
CAWSTTGGREAFF
>.|TRBV7-2|TRBJ2-3|13|.
TGTGCCAGCAGCGACGCCGTCGGGGATACGCAGTATTTT
CASSDAVGDTQYF
>.|TRBV20-1|TRBJ1-2|11|.
TGCAGTGCTACCGACAACTATGGCTACACCTTC
CSATDNYGYTF
>.|TRBV4-3|TRBJ2-3|17|.
TGCGCCAGCAGCCCCGGGGTGCGAGGGTGGGACACAGATACGCAGTATTTT
CASSPGVRGWDTDTQYF
>few|TRBV12-3/TRBV12-4|TRBJ1-4|13|.
TGTGCCAGCAGCGGGACTCGGCTTGAAAAACTGTTTTTT
CASSGTRLEKLFF
>few|TRBV7-2|TRBJ2-4|13|.
TGTGCCAGCAGCCAAACGACCAAAAACATTCAGTACTTC
CASSQTTKNIQYF
>few|TRBV29-1|TRBJ2-1|17|.
TGCAGCGTTGAAGATCGCCACGGCGCCGTATGGATCAATGAGCAGTTCTTC
CSVEDRHGAVWINEQFF
>.|TRBV20-1|TRBJ1-2|14|.
TGCAGTGCTACATATTTCGGGGTCGGCAGTGGCTACACCTTC
CSATYFGVGSGYTF
>.|TRBV15|TRBJ1-6|13|.
TGTGCCACCAGCAGAGATCGGAGTGCTCCCCTCCACTTT
CATSRDRSAPLHF
>few|TRBV4-1|TRBJ2-1|14|.
TGCGCCAGCAGCCAAGGCGCGGGGGCCGGTGAGCAGTTCTTC
CASSQGAGAGEQFF
>many|TRBV28|TRBJ1-2|13|TRBD1
TGTGCCAGCAGTTTAGGGAGAGGGGGCGGCTACACCTTC
CASSLGRGGGYTF